This is a list of T cell receptor beta chains from one sample in a study of neurological immune-mediated disorders. TCRdb ran MiXCR on the 5' RACE reads and lists one entry per CDR3 protein. The sample consists of tens of thousands of distinct CDR3 sequences, 5.8% of them appearing once. Specimen: PBMCs. The receptors shown here come from a woman in her sixties or seventies with multiple sclerosis. Each CDR3 is given with its conserved first and last residue. The D gene is left open where the match is weak. Clone size is stated in some rows and not others, as once, few, many or a class when expanded.

abundance | j_gene | v_gene | d_gene | CDR3nt | CDR3aa
many | TRBJ1-2 | TRBV5-4 | TRBD1 | TGTGCCAGCAGCCCCACCGGGACAGACTATGGCTACACCTTC | CASSPTGTDYGYTF
many | TRBJ2-7 | TRBV7-9 | - | TGTGCCAGCAGCTTACTAGGAGGACTGGCCGAGCAGTACTTC | CASSLLGGLAEQYF
many | TRBJ2-7 | TRBV28 | TRBD2 | TGTGCCAGCAGTGGACTAGCGGGGGCCTCCTACGAGCAGTACTTC | CASSGLAGASYEQYF
few | TRBJ1-2 | TRBV5-6 | TRBD1 | TGTGCCAGCAGACGGACAGGGAACTATGGCTACACCTTC | CASRRTGNYGYTF
many | TRBJ1-5 | TRBV12-3/TRBV12-4 | TRBD1 | TGTGCCAGCAGTTGGGGACAGGGCAATAATCAGCCCCAGCATTTT | CASSWGQGNNQPQHF
many | TRBJ2-2 | TRBV6-2/TRBV6-3 | - | TGTGCCAGCAGTTACTATCGAAATACAAGCCCCGGGGAGCTGTTTTTT | CASSYYRNTSPGELFF
many | TRBJ2-5 | TRBV20-1 | TRBD2 | TGCAGTGCTAAATCGGGACTATCGAGGGAGACCCAGTACTTC | CSAKSGLSRETQYF
many | TRBJ1-1 | TRBV6-5 | - | TGTGCCAGCAGTCGGACCTTGGACGCTGAAGCTTTCTTT | CASSRTLDAEAFF
many | TRBJ2-5 | TRBV19 | - | TGTGCCAGTAGTGGACAGCCACAAGAGACCCAGTACTTC | CASSGQPQETQYF
many | TRBJ2-7 | TRBV20-1 | TRBD1 | TGCAGTGCCTTACCCGTTCCCGGGACAGGGAATATCTACGAGCAGTACTTC | CSALPVPGTGNIYEQYF
- | TRBJ1-2 | TRBV3-1 | - | TGTGCCAGCAGCCAAGCCCACGGAGGGTACTATGGCTACACCTTC | CASSQAHGGYYGYTF
- | TRBJ2-7 | TRBV5-8 | TRBD1 | TGTGCCAGCAGCTGGGGACAGGCTATAGAGCAGTACTTC | CASSWGQAIEQYF
many | TRBJ2-3 | TRBV27 | - | TGTGCCAGCAGTGTTCGGGATACGCAGTATTTT | CASSVRDTQYF
many | TRBJ1-5 | TRBV18 | - | TGTGCCAGCTCACCAGACCAGGGAACTCAGCCCCAGCATTTT | CASSPDQGTQPQHF
many | TRBJ2-7 | TRBV15 | TRBD2 | TGTGCCACCAGCAGCCCCGGGACTAGCGAATACGAGCAGTACTTC | CATSSPGTSEYEQYF
few | TRBJ2-1 | TRBV30 | TRBD2 | TGTGCCTCCACATGGACTAGCGGGGGGAAAAATGAGCAGTTCTTC | CASTWTSGGKNEQFF
many | TRBJ2-2 | TRBV5-8 | TRBD1 | TGTGCCAGCAGCTTGACCTACAGGGGTACCGGGGAGCTGTTTTTT | CASSLTYRGTGELFF